The 24 T cell receptor beta chains presented below share a single source sample, sequenced in a study of blood T cell repertoires in COVID-19. Assay: immunoSEQ multiplex PCR; the TCRdb copy retains only in-frame clones and omits some. In the table there are about 170,000 clones, around 87% of which are singletons. Sequencing input: peripheral blood. These receptors originate from a woman older than 75 in a cohort sampled during active or convalescent COVID-19.

V gene TRBV2 combines with J gene TRBJ1-3; D is ambiguous. V was pared by 6 bases and J by 4 bases, with 7 bases between. The CDR3 is 12 residues long. The germline gives CDR1 SNHLY, CDR2 FYNNEI. In nucleotides, the CDR3 is TGTGCCAGCAGGGCGACAGGAAACACCATATATTTT. This gives the protein CASRATGNTIYF.

The sample holds one count of this clone. This chain connects TRBV2 to TRBJ1-1, with D tentatively TRBD1 (6 bases). V was shortened by 9 bases and J by 3 bases, with 17 bases between the two germline ends. In germline, CDR1 is SNHLY, CDR2 FYNNEI. CDR3 length: 14 residues. CDR3 sequence (DNA): TGTGCCAGTTACCGGGAGGGGGAGGACACTGAAGCTTTCTTT. This encodes CASYREGEDTEAFF.

The chain links TRBV27 to TRBJ1-6; unclear D gene. The CDR3 is 13 residues long. The V end lost 8 bases, the J end lost 0 bases, and 5 bases lay between the germline ends. Germline-derived CDR1 and CDR2 are MNHEY and SMNVEV (reference sequence). The CDR3 bases are TGTGCCAGCCGGGGCTCCTATAATTCACCCCTCCACTTT. Its translation: CASRGSYNSPLHF.

The V and J genes are TRBV9 and TRBJ2-2, with D possibly TRBD2 on 6 matching bases. CDR1 and CDR2 from the germline V gene are SGDLS and YYNGEE. Trimming took 3 bases from V and 7 from J, leaving 16 bases between them. The CDR3 is made up of 15 amino acids. The CDR3 is CASSARGLLSGELFF. The CDR3 DNA sequence: TGTGCCAGCAGCGCCCGGGGACTCCTCAGCGGGGAGCTGTTTTTT. The full variable domain, its missing parts supplied by reference TRBV9 and TRBJ2-2, is DSGVTQTPKHLITATGQRVTLRCSPRSGDLSVYWYQQSLDQGLQFLIQYYNGEERAKGNILERFSAQQFPDLHSELNLSSLELGDSALYFCASSARGLLSGELFFGEGSRLTVL.

This clone was observed a single time. The chain carries TRBV5-1 and TRBJ1-3, with 9 positions matching TRBD1. V shed 5 bases, J shed 4 bases, and the junction held 4 bases outside the gene matches. The CDR3 is 14 amino acids. CDR1 is SGHRS and CDR2 is YFSETQ in the germline V gene. The CDR3 is CASRGQGSGNTIYF. The CDR3 region has the DNA TGCGCCAGCAGAGGACAGGGGTCAGGAAACACCATATATTTT. Together with reference TRBV5-1 and TRBJ1-3, the CDR3 gives the full variable domain: KAGVTQTPRYLIKTRGQQVTLSCSPISGHRSVSWYQQTPGQGLQFLFEYFSETQRNKGNFPGRFSGRQFSNSRSEMNVSTLELGDSALYLCASRGQGSGNTIYFGEGSWLTVV.

The chain couples TRBV7-9 to TRBJ2-1, with D maybe TRBD2 (7 bases). Per the germline V gene, CDR1 is SEHNR and CDR2 is FQNEAQ (reference sequence). The CDR3 contains 13 residues. Trimming left V 11 bases short and J 3 bases short, with 14 bases between. For the CDR3, the DNA is TGTGCCTCTGAAGGGGGGGACTACAATGAGCAGTTCTTC. Protein: CASEGGDYNEQFF.

This chain uses TRBV2 with TRBJ1-2; D is unclear. The V and J ends lost 1 base and 2 bases respectively, with 5 bases between them. CDR3 size: 13 residues. Germline V gene data show CDR1 as SNHLY and CDR2 as FYNNEI. The CDR3 spells CASSEDRNYGYTF. CDR3 sequence (DNA): TGTGCCAGCAGTGAAGACAGAAACTATGGCTACACCTTC.

J is TRBJ2-5 and V is TRBV5-5; D is possibly TRBD2 (6 bases). Trimming left V 1 base short and J 3 bases short, with 16 bases between. CDR1 and CDR2 (germline): SGHKS, YYEKEE (reference sequence). The CDR3 has 16 residues. The CDR3 loop reads CASSLFRGVLEETQYF. CDR3 nucleotides: TGTGCCAGCAGCTTGTTCCGCGGGGTCTTGGAAGAGACCCAGTACTTC. Combining the CDR3 with reference TRBV5-5 and TRBJ2-5 gives the whole variable domain DAGVTQSPTHLIKTRGQQVTLRCSPISGHKSVSWYQQVLGQGPQFIFQYYEKEERGRGNFPDRFSARQFPNYSSELNVNALLLGDSALYLCASSLFRGVLEETQYFGPGTRLLVL.

V and J are TRBV6-5 and TRBJ1-3, with D perhaps matching TRBD1 (6 bases). The CDR3 length is 15 residues. From germline, CDR1 is MNHEY and CDR2 SVGAGI. Trimming left V 2 bases short and J 0 bases short, with 8 bases between. This CDR3 is CASSYGQNSGNTIYF. The CDR3 DNA is TGTGCCAGCAGTTACGGACAGAACTCTGGAAACACCATATATTTT.

The gene calls are TRBV19 and TRBJ2-3; possibly TRBD1 for D (6 bases). This CDR3 has 12 residues. Trimming removed 0 bases at V and 8 bases at J, with 6 bases between. Per germline, CDR1 LNHDA and CDR2 SQIVND (reference sequence). The CDR3 here is CASSIDRGTQYF. CDR3 DNA sequence: TGTGCCAGTAGTATAGACAGGGGTACGCAGTATTTT.

The chain is built from TRBV11-2 and TRBJ1-1; D is possibly TRBD1 (5 bases). Trimming removed 5 bases at V and 5 bases at J, with 18 bases between. This CDR3 region has 15 residues. Germline assignment: CDR1 SGHAT and CDR2 FQNNGV. The CDR3 sequence: CASSPMGRLRTEAFF. The CDR3 DNA reads as TGTGCCAGCAGCCCTATGGGGCGGTTGCGGACTGAAGCTTTCTTT.

The chain is built from TRBV12-3 or TRBV12-4 and TRBJ1-2; no reliable D call. The CDR3 covers 12 residues. With 5 bases removed from V and 7 bases from J, the gap between germline ends came to 11 bases. CDR3 residues: CASSNGGGGYTF. The CDR3, as DNA: TGTGCCAGCAGTAACGGTGGAGGTGGCTACACCTTC.

The chain recombines TRBV11-2 with TRBJ2-1; perhaps TRBD2 as D (6 bases). Trimming left V 7 bases short and J 4 bases short, with 17 bases between. Germline CDR1 SGHAT, CDR2 FQNNGV. This CDR3 is built from 15 residues. The CDR3 region has the DNA TGTGCCAGCACCTTTAGACTAGTAACGTACAATGAGCAGTTCTTC. Protein sequence: CASTFRLVTYNEQFF.

This clone was recorded a few times. The chain combines TRBV7-6 with TRBJ2-1, with D perhaps TRBD2 (6 bases). CDR1 SGHVS and CDR2 FNYEAQ come from the germline V gene. Trimming took 5 bases from V and 9 from J, leaving 20 bases between them. CDR3 length: 15 amino acids. CDR3 DNA sequence: TGTGCCAGCAGCCTCCGGGCGGGGCCTAGCGTTGAGCAGTTCTTC. Its protein is CASSLRAGPSVEQFF.

This clone has more than one count but fewer than ten. This sequence joins TRBV7-8 and TRBJ1-3; TRBD1 might be the D (6 bases). The germline CDR1 and CDR2 sequences are SGHVS and FQNEAQ. This CDR3 is 16 amino acids long. V lost 5 bases and J lost 1, with 15 bases in between. The CDR3 nucleotides read TGTGCCAGCAGCCCCGTAGCGGGGGCATCTGGAAACACCATATATTTT. Residues: CASSPVAGASGNTIYF.

The V call is TRBV4-1, the J call TRBJ1-1; D uncertain. The CDR3 is 14 residues long. Germline CDR1 is MGHRA and CDR2 is YSYEKL. Trimming took 4 bases from V and 1 from J, leaving 10 bases between them. The CDR3 DNA reads as TGCGCCAGCAGCCCATATAGACAGAACACTGAAGCTTTCTTT. Translation: CASSPYRQNTEAFF.

The CDR3: CASSPSRSQYSSGANVLTF. The CDR3 DNA is TGTGCCAGCAGTCCTTCCCGGTCCCAGTACAGCTCTGGGGCCAACGTCCTGACTTTC. The chain employs TRBV5-4 and TRBJ2-6; D is unresolved. The CDR3 totals 19 residues. The germline gives CDR1 SGHNT, CDR2 YYREEE (reference sequence). The germline V and J ends were trimmed by 5 bases and 0 bases, with 21 bases remaining between them. Filled out from reference TRBV5-4 and TRBJ2-6, the complete variable domain reads ETGVTQSPTHLIKTRGQQVTLRCSSQSGHNTVSWYQQALGQGPQFIFQYYREEENGRGNFPPRFSGLQFPNYSSELNVNALELDDSALYLCASSPSRSQYSSGANVLTFGAGSRLTVL.

The genes are TRBV27 and TRBJ1-4; 7 bases fit TRBD1. Per the germline V gene, CDR1 is MNHEY and CDR2 is SMNVEV (reference sequence). V shed 3 bases, J shed 10 bases, and the junction held 20 bases outside the gene matches. The CDR3 has 18 amino acids. The CDR3 protein is CASSFSPVETGEGAKLFF. The CDR3 bases are TGTGCCAGCAGTTTTTCCCCAGTCGAAACAGGGGAAGGGGCAAAACTGTTTTTT.

This chain uses TRBV18 with TRBJ2-7; TRBD1 matches at 9 bases. Per germline, CDR1 KGHSH and CDR2 LQKENI. V gave up 4 bases and J gave up 7 bases; unmatched junction bases: 5. CDR3 size: 13 residues. Written as DNA, the CDR3 is TGTGCCAGCTCACTTACAGGGGGCAGGGAGCAGTACTTC. Encoded protein: CASSLTGGREQYF.

Only a few counts were recorded for this clone. The rearrangement uses TRBV18 and TRBJ1-4; no firm D call. Trimming took 6 bases from V and 8 from J, leaving 13 bases between them. The CDR3 totals 13 residues. Germline CDR1 KGHSH, CDR2 LQKENI. CDR3 loop: CASSERVDEKLFF. DNA of the CDR3: TGTGCCAGCTCTGAGAGGGTCGACGAAAAACTGTTTTTT.

The CDR3 region has the DNA TGTGCCAGCTCCCGGGGGGAGACCCAGTACTTC. Translating gives CASSRGETQYF. This sequence joins TRBV2 and TRBJ2-5, with TRBD2 as a possible D gene (6 bases). Trimming removed 8 bases from V and 5 bases from J, with 9 bases in between. Per germline, CDR1 SNHLY and CDR2 FYNNEI. CDR3 length: 11 residues.

The chain combines TRBV12-3 or TRBV12-4 with TRBJ2-7; no definite D call. V was trimmed by 3 bases and J by 3 bases, leaving 9 bases between them. This CDR3 comprises 13 residues. The CDR3 protein is CASSLGRSYEQYF. In DNA, the CDR3 is TGTGCCAGCAGTTTGGGCAGAAGCTACGAGCAGTACTTC.

V is TRBV28 and J is TRBJ2-7; 9 bases match TRBD2. This CDR3 is built from 17 residues. CDR1 is MDHEN and CDR2 is SYDVKM in the germline V gene. V was pared by 6 bases and J by 0 bases, with 12 bases of the junction left unmatched. CDR3 nucleotide sequence: TGTGCCAGCAGCCTCTTTCTTGGCGGGGGGGTCTCCTACGAGCAGTACTTC. This translates into CASSLFLGGGVSYEQYF. The full variable domain, rest sourced from reference TRBV28 and TRBJ2-7, is DVKVTQSSRYLVKRTGEKVFLECVQDMDHENMFWYRQDPGLGLRLIYFSYDVKMKEKGDIPEGYSVSREKKERFSLILESASTNQTSMYLCASSLFLGGGVSYEQYFGPGTRLTVT.

V and J are TRBV18 and TRBJ2-3, with 9 bases identical to TRBD2. Trimming at V came to 2 bases and at J to 2 bases, leaving 2 bases not matched to a gene. Looked up from germline, CDR1 is KGHSH and CDR2 is LQKENI. CDR3 length: 15 amino acids. CDR3 protein: CASSPAGGITDTQYF. For the CDR3, the DNA is TGTGCCAGCTCACCAGCGGGAGGGATCACAGATACGCAGTATTTT.